This T cell receptor (beta chain) was sequenced in a study of vaccination and CD4 T cells after COVID-19. Study results and caveats: Clonotypes reactive to SARS-CoV-2 had a median that went up from approximately 21 to 38, but not significantly. 304 of 307 vaccine-specific clones from convalescent patients were spike mono-reactive.

The Oncomine TCR Beta short-read assay generated sequence data from the DNA of cultured CD4+ T cells. Via MiXCR, TCRdb re-called the PCR reads, giving one row per CDR3 protein. The sample consists of 15,000 or so distinct CDR3 sequences, roughly 36% of them appearing once. V lost 1 base and J lost 5, with 14 bases in between. The CDR3 has 15 amino acids. The V gene's germline CDR1 is LNHDA and CDR2 SQIVND (reference sequence). Treatment reported: approximately nine-day PBMC culture with coronavirus spike peptide pools or control peptides (ViraFEST assay). Positive SARS-CoV-2 PCR tests in convalescent patients dated from March to December 2020, pre-Alpha, Beta and Delta. Only one count was recorded for this clonotype. The antigen is unknown.

This receptor was obtained from a human donor with COVID-19. The chain couples TRBV19 to TRBJ2-5; tentative D call: TRBD1 (5 bases). The sequencing input was cultured CD4+ T cells from blood. The CDR3 here is CASSIALGVSETQYF. For the CDR3, the DNA is TGTGCCAGTAGTATAGCTCTAGGGGTATCTGAGACCCAGTACTTC.